This TCR beta chain derives from a study of blood T cell repertoires in COVID-19. As for the study in general: The United States, Italy and Spain were the sources of the acute and convalescent COVID-19 samples. PBMCs, B-cell-depleted T cells, or T cells provided the cDNA or gDNA that made up the material.

In the source study's methods: Using reference gene primer amplification, nucleated cell counts were estimated. Here immunoSEQ multiplex PCR was the method, and the copy in TCRdb shows in-frame clones only, minus some. The V and J calls and the clone size are those of that table, but D and trimming were determined from the DNA. The sample carries some 200,000 clones, approximately 86% recorded once. V lost 4 bases, J lost 2 bases, and 17 bases lay in between. Per the germline V gene, CDR1 is MGHRA and CDR2 is YSYEKL. CDR3 size: 16 residues. Sample: peripheral blood. The V call is TRBV4-1, the J call TRBJ1-2; D uncertain. The TCR sequence derives from an older man with acute or convalescent COVID-19. The CDR3 sequence: CASSPREGPKNYGYTF. The CDR3, as DNA: TGCGCCAGCAGCCCGCGGGAGGGCCCTAAAAACTATGGCTACACCTTC.